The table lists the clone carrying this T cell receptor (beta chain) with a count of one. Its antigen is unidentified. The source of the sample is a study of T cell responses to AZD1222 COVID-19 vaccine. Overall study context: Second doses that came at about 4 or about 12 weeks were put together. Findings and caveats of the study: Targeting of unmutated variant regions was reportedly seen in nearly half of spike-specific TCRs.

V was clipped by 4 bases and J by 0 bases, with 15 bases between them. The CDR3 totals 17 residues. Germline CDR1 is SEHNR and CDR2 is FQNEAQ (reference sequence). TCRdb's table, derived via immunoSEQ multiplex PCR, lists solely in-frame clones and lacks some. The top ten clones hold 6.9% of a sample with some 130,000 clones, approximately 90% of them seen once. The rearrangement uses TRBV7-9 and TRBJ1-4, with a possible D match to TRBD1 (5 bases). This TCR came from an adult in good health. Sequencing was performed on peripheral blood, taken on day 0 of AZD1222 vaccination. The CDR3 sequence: CASSSPQGGATNEKLFF. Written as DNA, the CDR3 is TGTGCCAGCAGCTCCCCGCAGGGCGGGGCAACTAATGAAAAACTGTTTTTT.